This T cell receptor (beta chain) is drawn from a study of T-cell memory formation after mild COVID-19. Whole-study results and caveats: That cross-reactive memory joined was suggested by some responding clones appearing in pre-infection memory.

This clonotype was observed many times. Its antigen is not identified. MiXCR, run by TCRdb on the 5' RACE reads, gives a single entry per CDR3 protein. Of around 80,000 distinct CDR3 sequences in the sample, approximately 14% were seen once. In germline, CDR1 is MNHEY, CDR2 SMNVEV (reference sequence). This CDR3 region has 15 residues. Trimming left V 5 bases short and J 0 bases short, with 12 bases between. The V gene is TRBV27, the J gene TRBJ2-3; possible D gene TRBD1, 6 bases. The TCR was taken from an adult woman who had mild COVID-19 (a few samples of this study predate the infection). Cell type and time point are not known. The sequencing input was PBMCs or a T cell subset sorted from them (not recorded which). The CDR3 DNA follows: TGTGCCAGCAGTCCCCTAGGGACAAGCACAGATACGCAGTATTTT. It specifies CASSPLGTSTDTQYF.